What follows are 18 T cell receptor beta chains derived from one specimen sequenced in a study of blood T cells in healthy people across ages. Then a second PCR, running roughly 7 to 11 cycles, was carried out with a sample-barcoded 5' primer and a J-beta primer mix. TCRdb redid the calling of the 5' RACE reads with MiXCR, one entry per CDR3 protein. This sample has 650,000 to 1,000,000 distinct CDR3 sequences; around 50% occur once, and the top ten carry about a sixth. Sequenced material: blood. The receptors here all came from a man older than 75 in good health.

This chain's CDR3 is CSASSTSGTGETQYF. As DNA, the CDR3 is TGCAGTGCTAGTTCGACTAGCGGGACTGGGGAGACCCAGTACTTC. This sequence joins TRBV20-1 and TRBJ2-5, with 11 bases that match TRBD2. The junction had 8 bases not matched to a gene; V was cut back by 3 bases and J by 5 bases. The length of the CDR3 is 15 residues. Per germline, CDR1 DFQATT and CDR2 SNEGSKA (reference sequence).

V and J are TRBV29-1 and TRBJ1-1, with D maybe TRBD1 (5 bases). Trimming removed 5 bases at V and 4 bases at J, with 14 bases between. The CDR3 totals 13 residues. CDR1 is SQVTM, CDR2 ANQGSEA, per germline. The CDR3 bases are TGCAGCGTTTGGGGGGGTTCGGGCACTGAAGCTTTCTTT. The encoded protein is CSVWGGSGTEAFF.

Only a few counts were recorded for this clonotype. The V and J genes are TRBV7-2 and TRBJ2-7, with unresolved D. Germline values: CDR1 SGHTA, CDR2 FQGNSA. The CDR3 loop spans 13 amino acids. The V and J ends lost 1 base and 4 bases respectively, with 8 bases between them. This CDR3 is CASSLDLLYEQYF. For the CDR3, the DNA is TGTGCCAGCAGCTTAGATCTATTGTACGAGCAGTACTTC.

The chain uses TRBV6-2 or TRBV6-3 and TRBJ2-7; 9 bases map to TRBD1. The CDR3 extends over 16 amino acids. Germline CDR1 reads MNHEY; CDR2 reads SVGEGT. The J segment lost 1 base and the V segment lost 6 bases, leaving 10 bases of the junction unmatched. The CDR3 loop reads CASRPVGTGRSYEQYF. Here the CDR3 DNA reads TGTGCCAGCAGACCAGTCGGGACAGGGAGGTCCTACGAGCAGTACTTC.

In its sample, this clonotype was seen a few times. The V and J genes are TRBV5-1 and TRBJ2-3, with unresolved D. The germline V gene encodes CDR1 SGHRS and CDR2 YFSETQ. Deletions cut 4 bases from V and 1 base from J, with 13 bases between. CDR3 length: 15 residues. The CDR3 region is CASSMQVAGTDTQYF. Here the CDR3 DNA reads TGCGCCAGCAGCATGCAGGTCGCGGGCACAGATACGCAGTATTTT.

This chain joins TRBV3-1 and TRBJ2-2, with D possibly being TRBD1 (6 bases). Trimming pared 1 base from V and 3 bases from J, leaving 12 bases between. Germline lookup yields CDR1 LGHDT and CDR2 YNNKEL (reference sequence). CDR3 length: 16 residues. The CDR3 loop reads CASSQGRGQHTGELFF. The CDR3 bases are TGTGCCAGCAGCCAAGGACGTGGACAGCACACCGGGGAGCTGTTTTTT.

At least ten counts were recorded for this clonotype. At one end the junction does not follow the germline gene, possibly because of a read error. The V call is TRBV5-1, the J call TRBJ2-3; D remains unclear. This CDR3 is 15 amino acids long. Germline CDR1 SGHRS, CDR2 YFSETQ. The CDR3 protein is CASSLSSRSTDTQYF. For the CDR3, the DNA is TGTGCCAGCAGTTTATCGTCCCGAAGCACAGATACGCAGTATTTT.

The chain links TRBV5-1 to TRBJ2-5; 9 nucleotides align to TRBD2. Per germline, CDR1 SGHRS and CDR2 YFSETQ. The CDR3 has 16 residues. V lost 1 base and J lost 2; bases outside the gene matches: 6. CDR3 protein: CASSLFAGGKQETQYF. The CDR3 nucleotides read TGCGCCAGCAGCTTGTTTGCGGGAGGGAAGCAAGAGACCCAGTACTTC.

This clonotype was detected ten times or more. The V gene is TRBV29-1, the J gene TRBJ1-1, with unresolved D. The CDR3 sequence is 11 residues long. V lost 2 bases and J lost 7, with 8 bases in between. Germline values: CDR1 SQVTM, CDR2 ANQGSEA. The CDR3 nucleotides read TGCAGCGTTGAATTACTTAATGAAGCTTTCTTT. Protein product: CSVELLNEAFF.

This clonotype was seen a few times. DNA of the CDR3: TGTGCCAGCAGCCCCGGGACCTACACTGAAGCTTTCTTT. It yields the protein CASSPGTYTEAFF. The chain links TRBV7-6 to TRBJ1-1; possibly TRBD1 for D (5 bases). Germline V lookup: CDR1 SGHVS, CDR2 FNYEAQ. The V and J ends lost 5 bases and 3 bases respectively, with 10 bases between them. The CDR3 consists of 13 residues.

This chain links TRBV11-2 with TRBJ2-3; 12 bases fit TRBD2. V lost 4 bases to trimming and J lost 7 bases; unmatched junction nucleotides: 3. Germline loops: CDR1 SGHAT, CDR2 FQNNGV. This CDR3 region has 14 residues. The CDR3 reads CASSSTSGSYTQYF. In DNA form, the CDR3 reads TGTGCCAGCAGCTCGACTAGCGGGAGTTATACGCAGTATTTT.

The V and J genes are TRBV21-1 and TRBJ2-7; whether TRBD1, the table's D call, matches the DNA was not checked. TRBV21-1 is a pseudogene segment. This CDR3 has 19 amino acids. The CDR3: CASSKNAPSGGTGQYEQYF. The CDR3 DNA reads as TGTGCCAGCAGCAAAAATGCCCCTAGCGGGGGGACAGGGCAATACGAGCAGTACTTC.

This clonotype was seen a few times. The chain links TRBV20-1 to TRBJ2-7; D perhaps matches TRBD1 (5 bases). V gave up 4 bases and J gave up 7 bases, with 8 bases separating them. Germline V lookup: CDR1 DFQATT, CDR2 SNEGSKA (reference sequence). The CDR3 extends over 10 amino acids. The CDR3 DNA reads TGCAGTGCTACAGGGCGTGAGCAGTACTTC. Protein sequence: CSATGREQYF.

This clonotype was found a few times. The chain links TRBV30 to TRBJ1-2; TRBD1 might be the D (5 bases). This CDR3 region has 14 residues. Between the trimmed V and J ends, which lost 4 bases and 8 bases, there was a span of 20 bases. Germline CDR1 and CDR2: GTSNPN and SVGIG (reference sequence). This chain's CDR3 is CAWTVGQGVRGYTF. The CDR3 bases are TGTGCCTGGACTGTCGGGCAGGGAGTACGGGGCTACACCTTC.

Concerning this clonotype itself: One base away lies a much larger clone, so this may be a sequencing read error. The chain recombines TRBV20-1 with TRBJ2-1; 14 bases fit TRBD2. The trim removed 8 bases at V and 7 bases at J, leaving 13 bases unmatched. This CDR3 is 16 amino acids long. Germline CDR1 is DFQATT and CDR2 is SNEGSKA (reference sequence). CDR3 loop: CSTPPLGLAGVNEQFF. CDR3 bases: TGCAGTACCCCCCCATTGGGACTAGCGGGGGTGAATGAGCAGTTCTTC.

This clonotype was seen only a few times. This chain connects TRBV7-8 to TRBJ2-1; no clear D. CDR3 length equals 16 residues. From germline, CDR1 is SGHVS and CDR2 FQNEAQ. Trimming took 5 bases from V and 4 from J, leaving 18 bases between them. CDR3 loop: CASSHLTNSGYNEQFF. The CDR3 nucleotides are TGTGCCAGCAGCCATCTTACTAACTCCGGATACAATGAGCAGTTCTTC.

To note about this clonotype: A much larger clone differs from this one at a single base, so this may be a read error. The gene calls are TRBV4-3 and TRBJ1-1, with D unresolved. Germline CDR1 and CDR2: LGHNA and YSLEER. The CDR3 covers 16 residues. V lost 3 bases and J 1 base, leaving 15 bases between the germline ends. CDR3: CASSHPVGVGNTEAFF. CDR3 coding DNA: TGCGCCAGCAGCCACCCTGTCGGGGTGGGGAACACTGAAGCTTTCTTT.

Here the CDR3 reads CASSLTGTTQINTQYF. The CDR3, as DNA: TGTGCCAGCAGCTTAACCGGGACTACCCAAATTAATACGCAGTATTTT. V gene TRBV7-3 combines with J gene TRBJ2-3; TRBD2 matches 7 bases. V was clipped by 0 bases and J by 7 bases; unmatched bases: 10. This CDR3 is built from 16 residues. The germline CDR1 and CDR2 sequences are SGHTA and FQGTGA.